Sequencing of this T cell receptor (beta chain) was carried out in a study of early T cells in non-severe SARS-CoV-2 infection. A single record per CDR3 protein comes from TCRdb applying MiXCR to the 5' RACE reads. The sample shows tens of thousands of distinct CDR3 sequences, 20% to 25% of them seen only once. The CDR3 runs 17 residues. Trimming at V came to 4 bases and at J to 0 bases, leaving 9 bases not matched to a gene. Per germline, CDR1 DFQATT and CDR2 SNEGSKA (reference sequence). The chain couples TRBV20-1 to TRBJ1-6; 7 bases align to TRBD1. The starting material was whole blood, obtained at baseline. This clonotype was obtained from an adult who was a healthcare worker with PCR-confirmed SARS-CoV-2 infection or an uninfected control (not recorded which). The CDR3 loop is CSAKRDSESSYNSPLHF. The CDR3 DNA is TGCAGTGCTAAAAGGGACAGTGAGAGCTCCTATAATTCACCCCTCCACTTT.